The next 5 T cell receptor beta chains were all read from a single sample in a study of regulatory T cells in long-lasting Graves disease. Time point given: persistent/refractory GD, antithyroid drugs over 5 years with positive TRAb. Generation of the TCR library employed RNA extracted from PBMCs. CDR3 regions were amplified by Arm-PCR using iRepertoire HTBI primers to build TCR beta libraries. TCRdb called the multiplex PCR reads again in MiXCR, with one record for every CDR3 protein. The table has more than 300,000 distinct CDR3 sequences, more than 20% seen once. Material: peripheral blood mononuclear cells (PBMCs), obtained when the disease was refractory, from a patient treated with antithyroid drugs. These receptors were collected from a woman in her thirties or forties with Graves disease.

This clonotype was counted at least ten times. The rearrangement uses TRBV2 and TRBJ2-7, with 11 bases aligning to TRBD2. Trimming cost V 3 bases and J 0 bases; bases outside gene matches: 7. Looked up from germline, CDR1 is SNHLY and CDR2 is FYNNEI. The CDR3 totals 17 residues. CDR3 sequence: CASSDAGLAGSSYEQYF. The CDR3 DNA sequence: TGTGCCAGCAGTGACGCCGGACTAGCGGGCAGCTCCTACGAGCAGTACTTC.

This clonotype was counted many times. The chain recombines TRBV28 with TRBJ1-2; TRBD1 might be the D (5 bases). The CDR3 length is 13 residues. Per germline, CDR1 MDHEN and CDR2 SYDVKM. V lost 3 bases and J 3 bases, leaving 8 bases between the germline ends. The CDR3 loop is CASSFRVDYGYTF. Here the CDR3 DNA reads TGTGCCAGCAGTTTCAGGGTGGACTATGGCTACACCTTC.

CDR3 amino acids: CASSVRGQGDSPLHF. In DNA, the CDR3 is TGTGCCAGCAGCGTACGGGGACAGGGGGATTCACCCCTCCACTTT. The chain links TRBV9 to TRBJ1-6, with TRBD1 identical over 11 bases. Germline V lookup: CDR1 SGDLS, CDR2 YYNGEE. This CDR3 region has 15 residues. V lost 1 base, J lost 8 bases, and 2 bases stayed unmatched.

Many counts were recorded for this clonotype. The chain uses TRBV20-1 and TRBJ2-5, with 7 bases identical to TRBD2. Germline V gene sequence: CDR1 DFQATT, CDR2 SNEGSKA (reference sequence). The CDR3 runs to 15 residues. V trimming: 1 base; J trimming: 7 bases; junction bases outside the gene matches: 12. CDR3 bases: TGCAGTGCTAGAGTCGGGGGAGGGTGGTTGGGGACCCAGTACTTC. Translated, it gives CSARVGGGWLGTQYF.

J is TRBJ2-2 and V is TRBV28; the D gene is possibly TRBD1 (5 bases). Germline V lookup: CDR1 MDHEN, CDR2 SYDVKM. V was shortened by 8 bases and J by 6 bases, with 16 bases between the two germline ends. The CDR3 covers 14 residues. The CDR3 sequence: CASGIPKGAGELFF. CDR3 nucleotide sequence: TGTGCCAGCGGGATTCCAAAAGGGGCCGGGGAGCTGTTTTTT.